This TCR beta chain originates from a study of blood T cell repertoires in COVID-19 (dated by TCRdb to between 2020 and 2021). As for the study more broadly: Samples covering the acute and convalescent phases of COVID-19 were provided by collaborators in the United States, Italy and Spain. The prospective study material was composed of cDNA or gDNA derived from T cells, B-cell-depleted T cells, or PBMCs. Deeply sampled blood TCRbeta repertoires from subjects exposed to, actively infected with, or recovered from COVID-19 were included in the dataset. The repertoires were made available in a free public database intended to serve as a resource for research on the immune response to SARS-CoV-2. Samples were obtained from the ongoing ImmuneRACE study (first 160 participants) and from about 1,300 subjects provided by 6 global collaborators. Sample metadata almost always included a de-identified subject ID, COVID-19 status, age in years and sex. Where HLA class I and class II types were available, the types were taken from metadata supplied by the sample provider, not from assay-based typing. Results and caveats for the whole study, not just this receptor: The quantity of clinical and demographic metadata differed by source and by participant and was supplied without curation.

TCRbeta CDR3 regions were amplified from genomic DNA using the immunoSEQ Assay, a bias-controlled multiplex PCR. The paper's processing steps were these. Within the assay, amplification of reference gene primers was used to estimate how many nucleated cells each sample contained. Sequence reads were collapsed and filtered to measure the absolute abundance of every unique TCRbeta CDR3 rearrangement. For each sample, productive Simpson clonality was calculated by taking the square root of Simpson's diversity index across productive rearrangements. Held by TCRdb, this immuneACCESS table contains in-frame sequences only and omits some clones. Under half of the omission traces to an unresolved V gene where checked; the cause of the rest is unknown. The V and J calls and clone size are taken from that table; D and trimming were inferred from the DNA. The sample table contains roughly 27,000 clones; only one count was recorded for over 70% of them. Of the sample, approximately 15% falls within the top ten clones.

The germline V end is reduced by 3 bases and the J end by 6 bases; junction bases left unmatched: 9. The CDR3, from cysteine to phenylalanine, totals 15 residues. CDR3 DNA only is kept here, 45 bases in frame from base 1. As encoded in the germline V gene, CDR1 is LGHNA while CDR2 is YNFKEQ. This clone was seen more than once but under ten times. Its antigen remains unidentified. The record has no base qualities; no much larger clone is one base away. The collaborating institutions used their own protocols to collect whole blood in K2EDTA tubes. For TCRbeta analysis, collaborator samples were shipped as frozen whole blood, as isolated PBMCs, or as DNA extracted from either sample type.

The sequenced sample was peripheral blood. The clonotype was recovered from an elderly man with active or convalescent COVID-19. Here the chain combines TRBV4-2 and TRBJ2-3; TRBD2 agrees with 7 junctional bases. The CDR3 region: CASSQITTSRDTQYF. The base sequence is TGTGCCAGCAGCCAGATCACGACTAGCAGGGATACGCAGTATTTT.